Described below is a single TCR beta chain sequence and its context. The antigen is unknown. TCRdb keeps only in-frame clones here, not all; method: immunoSEQ multiplex PCR. This repertoire shows about 35,000 clones, about 92% found once; its top ten account for roughly 34%. This entry is derived from a study of OX40 agonist ivuxolimab in advanced cancers. About the research overall: Prior checkpoint blockade (anti-PD-1, anti-PD-L1 or anti-CTLA-4) was permitted; under 50% had it.

Notes on the study in general: CD8+ T cells were the subset that, on average, had more expanded clones than CD4+. Among the lowest peripheral clonal expansion occurred in 0.1-3.0 mg/kg partial responders. Circulating CD4+ and CD8+ T cells showed clonal expansion by week 6 at 0.1 to 3.0 mg/kg.

The CDR3 has 13 amino acids. Trimming took 4 bases from V and 3 from J, leaving 10 bases between them. CDR1 and CDR2 from the germline V gene are PRHDT and FYEKMQ (reference sequence). The V gene is TRBV13, the J gene TRBJ2-7; D perhaps matches TRBD2 (6 bases). The sample in question was CD4+ or CD8+ T cells sorted from blood, obtained in a trial of the OX40 agonist ivuxolimab. The receptor's source is an adult with an advanced solid tumor such as melanoma, head and neck, liver or kidney cancer. In DNA, the CDR3 is TGTGCCAGCAGCTCGGGGACTCTCTACGAGCAGTACTTC. It codes for CASSSGTLYEQYF.